A single sample gave rise to the 12 T cell receptor beta chains below, sequenced in a study of T cell clonotyping in hematopoietic cell transplantation. This table comes from immunoSEQ multiplex PCR, and its TCRdb copy is limited to in-frame clones, with some not included. The data contain approximately 44,000 clones, about four fifths of them singletons. Time point noted: recipient sample about 28 days before transplant, after cytoreduction. The specimen comprised peripheral blood mononuclear cells, sampled before stem cell transplant. The receptors come from a man aged 55 to 69 with myelodysplastic syndrome. Some clones in this sample may be carry-over from other donors' samples.

This chain connects TRBV12-5 to TRBJ1-4; D gene unclear. V was clipped by 5 bases and J by 3 bases, with 19 bases between them. The V gene's germline CDR1 is LGHNT and CDR2 FRNRAP. The CDR3 runs 17 residues. In DNA form, the CDR3 reads TGTGCTAGTGGTCTCGAAACGACGTTCCGTGCTAATGAAAAACTGTTTTTT. It codes for CASGLETTFRANEKLFF.

The rearrangement joins TRBV7-2 to TRBJ1-1; TRBD1 is a possible D gene (5 bases). Germline values: CDR1 SGHTA, CDR2 FQGNSA. The CDR3 covers 14 residues. Trimming left V 3 bases short and J 5 bases short, with 13 bases between. The CDR3 protein is CASSFYQGETEAFF. The CDR3, as DNA: TGTGCCAGCAGCTTCTACCAGGGCGAGACTGAAGCTTTCTTT.

The table lists this clone with a count of one. This chain connects TRBV4-3 to TRBJ1-6; no clear D. The CDR3 extends over 14 amino acids. Germline CDR1 LGHNA, CDR2 YSLEER. Trimming took off 0 bases at V and 3 bases at J, with 3 bases between the two ends. Written as DNA, the CDR3 is TGCGCCAGCAGCCAAGATCACTATAATTCACCCCTCCACTTT. This sequence encodes CASSQDHYNSPLHF.

The rearrangement uses TRBV7-8 and TRBJ2-2, with 9 bases matching TRBD1. Germline-derived CDR1 and CDR2 are SGHVS and FQNEAQ. The CDR3 is 17 residues long. J lost 0 bases, V lost 5 bases, and 7 bases had no gene match. CDR3 sequence (DNA): TGTGCCAGCAGCATCACAGGGGGCCCAGCGAACACCGGGGAGCTGTTTTTT. Its protein is CASSITGGPANTGELFF.

The V gene is TRBV6-5, the J gene TRBJ2-7; D unclear. V was cut by 0 bases and J by 5 bases, with 14 bases left in between. Germline CDR1 reads MNHEY; CDR2 reads SVGAGI. The CDR3 runs 15 residues. CDR3 sequence (DNA): TGTGCCAGCAGTTACTCCGGCCCTCCCGCGGACGAGCAGTACTTC. Its translation: CASSYSGPPADEQYF.

J is TRBJ2-5 and V is TRBV5-5; D is possibly TRBD1 (6 bases). Germline V gene lookup returns CDR1 SGHKS and CDR2 YYEKEE (reference sequence). The CDR3 extends over 16 amino acids. The ends were cut back, 1 base at V and 1 base at J, with 14 bases in the middle. The CDR3 sequence: CASSLNSRGGQETQYF. CDR3 DNA: TGTGCCAGCAGCTTGAACAGCAGGGGTGGCCAAGAGACCCAGTACTTC.

The V and J genes are TRBV9 and TRBJ2-2; D call uncertain. From germline, CDR1 is SGDLS and CDR2 YYNGEE. This CDR3 contains 14 residues. With 2 bases removed from V and 1 base from J, the gap between germline ends came to 6 bases. The CDR3 DNA is TGTGCCAGCAGCGTCTGGCAGAACACCGGGGAGCTGTTTTTT. Translated: CASSVWQNTGELFF.

The chain has TRBV7-8 and TRBJ2-3, with D perhaps being TRBD1 or TRBD2 (5 bases each). The CDR3 totals 17 residues. V gave up 4 bases and J gave up 3 bases, with 20 bases separating them. CDR1 and CDR2 (germline): SGHVS, FQNEAQ. CDR3 sequence (DNA): TGTGCCAGCAGCTACCGTTCCGGGGCAGGTATGACAGATACGCAGTATTTT. Protein product: CASSYRSGAGMTDTQYF.

The rearrangement links TRBV5-6 to TRBJ1-4, with 9 nucleotides matching TRBD1. The CDR3 totals 15 residues. Germline-derived CDR1 and CDR2 are SGHDT and YYEEEE. The V and J ends lost 4 bases and 4 bases, in that order; junction bases with no gene match: 5. Here the CDR3 DNA reads TGTGCCAGCAGCCAGGGACAGGGATATAATGAAAAACTGTTTTTT. Encoded protein: CASSQGQGYNEKLFF.

The chain uses TRBV15 and TRBJ2-7; D call uncertain. Per the germline V gene, CDR1 is LNHNV and CDR2 is YYDKDF (reference sequence). Trimming shortened V by 2 bases and J by 2 bases, and 13 bases separated the two germline ends. The CDR3 length is 15 residues. The CDR3 sequence: CATSRQSDGPYEQYF. Here the CDR3 DNA reads TGTGCCACCAGCAGACAGTCGGACGGACCCTACGAGCAGTACTTC. Full variable domain (remainder filled in from reference TRBV15 and TRBJ2-7): DAMVIQNPRYQVTQFGKPVTLSCSQTLNHNVMYWYQQKSSQAPKLLFHYYDKDFNNEADTPDNFQSRRPNTSFCFLDIRSPGLGDTAMYLCATSRQSDGPYEQYFGPGTRLTVT.

This sequence joins TRBV5-8 and TRBJ2-1, with D possibly being TRBD1 (7 bases). This CDR3 spans 15 amino acids. V dropped 1 base and J dropped 6 bases, with 14 bases sitting between them. Per the germline V gene, CDR1 is SGHTS and CDR2 is YDEGEE. The CDR3 loop reads CASSLHRGGVNEQFF. The CDR3 DNA follows: TGTGCCAGCAGCTTGCACAGGGGAGGTGTCAATGAGCAGTTCTTC.

The rearrangement joins TRBV7-2 to TRBJ1-5; D unresolved. The ends were cut back, 5 bases at V and 6 bases at J, with 11 bases in the middle. The CDR3 consists of 13 residues. The germline CDR1 and CDR2 sequences are SGHTA and FQGNSA. In DNA, the CDR3 is TGTGCCAGCAGCACAGTGACGGGTCAGCCCCAGCATTTT. It encodes CASSTVTGQPQHF. The full variable domain, rest sourced from reference TRBV7-2 and TRBJ1-5, is GAGVSQSPSNKVTEKGKDVELRCDPISGHTALYWYRQSLGQGLEFLIYFQGNSAPDKSGLPSDRFSAERTGGSVSTLTIQRTQQEDSAVYLCASSTVTGQPQHFGDGTRLSIL.